These T cell receptor beta chains were read from a single sample in a study of T cells in Graves' hyperthyroidism and ophthalmopathy. TCRdb reprocessed the multiplex PCR reads with MiXCR, giving one entry per CDR3 protein. The sample shows roughly 500,000 distinct CDR3 sequences, around 46% of them seen only once. The sequenced sample was peripheral blood or thyroid tissue (not recorded which). The source is an adult woman with Graves' disease, either hyperthyroidism or ophthalmopathy (not recorded which). Both conserved end residues are part of each CDR3. Each record gives: CDR3 DNA, CDR3 protein, V gene, CDR3 length, J gene, D gene, clone size. The D gene is left open where the match is weak. Not every row has a clone size; where given, it reads once, few, many or a size class.

TGTGCCAGCAGCTTAGTGCCTCTGGATGGCTACACCTTC | CASSLVPLDGYTF | TRBV7-2 | 13 | TRBJ1-2 | . | .
TGCGCCAGCAGCCCCGAGGGACTAGCGGGAGGCGAGCAGTACTTC | CASSPEGLAGGEQYF | TRBV5-1 | 15 | TRBJ2-7 | TRBD2 | .
TGTGCCACCAGTGACGACGGACAGGGACGGGAGACCCAGTACTTC | CATSDDGQGRETQYF | TRBV24-1 | 15 | TRBJ2-5 | TRBD1 | .
TGTGCCAGCAGTTTGGACAGCTCCAACGTCCTGACTTTC | CASSLDSSNVLTF | TRBV12-3/TRBV12-4 | 13 | TRBJ2-6 | . | .
TGCGCCAGCAGCTCGGTCCCACGAGGGGCCTACACCTTC | CASSSVPRGAYTF | TRBV5-1 | 13 | TRBJ1-2 | . | .
TGTGCCAGCAGTGAATCCGGAGTTGGGGTAGACACCTTC | CASSESGVGVDTF | TRBV2 | 13 | TRBJ1-2 | . | few
TGTGCCACCAGCATGAGAGGGGCAACTAATGAAAAACTGTTTTTT | CATSMRGATNEKLFF | TRBV15 | 15 | TRBJ1-4 | . | .
TGCGCCAGCAGCTTGGGGGCAGAAGAAAAACTGTTTTTT | CASSLGAEEKLFF | TRBV5-1 | 13 | TRBJ1-4 | . | few
TGCAGCGTCGCGGGACGGATCCAAGAGACCCAGTACTTC | CSVAGRIQETQYF | TRBV29-1 | 13 | TRBJ2-5 | . | .
TGCAGCTTGGATGGGTATGGCTACACCTTC | CSLDGYGYTF | TRBV29-1 | 10 | TRBJ1-2 | . | .
TGCAGCGCCGGGGCAATCTCTGGAAACACCATATATTTT | CSAGAISGNTIYF | TRBV29-1 | 13 | TRBJ1-3 | . | .
TGTGCCAGCGAACCACCAGGGGGCGCGAACACTGGAGCTTTCTTT | CASEPPGGANTGAFF | TRBV6-5 | 15 | TRBJ1-1 | TRBD1 | .
TGTGCCAGCAGCGTAGGGACAGGGAGGGAGACCCAGTACTTC | CASSVGTGRETQYF | TRBV9 | 14 | TRBJ2-5 | TRBD1 | .
TGCAGTGCTCAACCCGGGACAGGGGGCTATGGCTACACCTTC | CSAQPGTGGYGYTF | TRBV20-1 | 14 | TRBJ1-2 | TRBD1 | few
TGCGCCAGCAGCCGGGGACAGCTAACGGAGCAGTACTTC | CASSRGQLTEQYF | TRBV4-3 | 13 | TRBJ2-7 | TRBD1 | .
TGTGCCAGCTCACCAAAGACAGGGGAGCATGGCTACACCTTC | CASSPKTGEHGYTF | TRBV11-3 | 14 | TRBJ1-2 | TRBD1 | .
TGCAGTGCTAGAGATGTGGCAGGGGTGTCACCCCTCCACTTT | CSARDVAGVSPLHF | TRBV20-1 | 14 | TRBJ1-6 | . | many
TGCGCCAGCAGCACTAGCGGGGAGGGAGAAGGGTTAAGCAATCAGCCCCAGCATTTT | CASSTSGEGEGLSNQPQHF | TRBV10-2 | 19 | TRBJ1-5 | . | .
TGCAGCGTGGTGGTAAGCCCCTACGAGCAGTACTTC | CSVVVSPYEQYF | TRBV29-1 | 12 | TRBJ2-7 | . | many
TGTGCCAGCAGGCCGGGGACAGGGTCCTTTAATTCACCCCTCCACTTT | CASRPGTGSFNSPLHF | TRBV25-1 | 16 | TRBJ1-6 | TRBD1 | .
TGTGCCAGCAGCGTAATAGGCTCCGGGGAGCTGTTTTTT | CASSVIGSGELFF | TRBV9 | 13 | TRBJ2-2 | . | .
TGTGCCAGCAGCGTAGCTCCCAGCGCGGAGACCCAGTACTTC | CASSVAPSAETQYF | TRBV13 | 14 | TRBJ2-5 | . | few
TGCAGCGCTGCGACAGGGCGGAACACTGAAGCTTTCTTT | CSAATGRNTEAFF | TRBV29-1 | 13 | TRBJ1-1 | TRBD1 | .
TGTGCCAGCAGCTTACTGACAGGGGGCGGCAATCAGCCCCAGCATTTT | CASSLLTGGGNQPQHF | TRBV7-8 | 16 | TRBJ1-5 | TRBD1 | once
TGTGCCACCAGCAGAGATCTACAGGGTTATCAGCCCCAGCATTTT | CATSRDLQGYQPQHF | TRBV15 | 15 | TRBJ1-5 | . | .
TGTGCCACCAGTATAGGGGGCATCACTGAAGCTTTCTTT | CATSIGGITEAFF | TRBV15 | 13 | TRBJ1-1 | TRBD1 | .
TGCGCCAGCAGCTCAGAGGTCGCCGGGGAGCTGTTTTTT | CASSSEVAGELFF | TRBV10-1 | 13 | TRBJ2-2 | . | many
TGTGCCATCAGCCCCCGGGACAATTATCAGCCCCAGCATTTT | CAISPRDNYQPQHF | TRBV10-3 | 14 | TRBJ1-5 | . | .
TGTGCCAGCAACCCCCCCGACACAGATACGCAGTATTTT | CASNPPDTDTQYF | TRBV7-3 | 13 | TRBJ2-3 | . | once
TGTGCCATCAGTGAGTCAGGCCCGGGCGGGGCGGGCACTGAAGCTTTCTTT | CAISESGPGGAGTEAFF | TRBV10-3 | 17 | TRBJ1-1 | . | many
TGCAGCGTTGAGATCGGGTCTCGCAAGGGGAGTCCCCAGTACTTC | CSVEIGSRKGSPQYF | TRBV29-1 | 15 | TRBJ2-5 | . | .
TGCGCCAGCGGTGGACTTATCGGGGGCTTGCAGTACTTC | CASGGLIGGLQYF | TRBV10-2 | 13 | TRBJ2-7 | . | .
TGTGCCAGCAGTACAGGGGGGGAGCAGCCCCAGCATTTT | CASSTGGEQPQHF | TRBV12-3/TRBV12-4 | 13 | TRBJ1-5 | TRBD1 | many
TGTGCCAGCAGCTTAGAACCGGGGCACGCTTTCTTT | CASSLEPGHAFF | TRBV7-9 | 12 | TRBJ1-1 | . | many
TGTGCCAGCAGCCGGACCACTAGCGGGAGACGCTACGAGCAGTACTTC | CASSRTTSGRRYEQYF | TRBV7-8 | 16 | TRBJ2-7 | TRBD2 | .
TGTGCCAGCAGCTTATCCTGGGGGGGGACAGATACGCAGTACTTC | CASSLSWGGTDTQYF | TRBV11-1 | 15 | TRBJ2-5 | . | .
TGTGCCAGCTGCCGTGGGACTTACAATCAGCCCCAGCATTTT | CASCRGTYNQPQHF | TRBV12-3/TRBV12-4 | 14 | TRBJ1-5 | . | many
TGTGCCAGCAGCCGCCCCAGGGGAGGGCCTGCTGGGGCCAACGTCCTGACTTTC | CASSRPRGGPAGANVLTF | TRBV11-2 | 18 | TRBJ2-6 | . | .
TGTGCCAGCAGTTACTACCAGGGAGGGGCCGGGGAGCTGTTTTTT | CASSYYQGGAGELFF | TRBV6-5 | 15 | TRBJ2-2 | TRBD2 | .
TGCAGCGTTGACAGTGTTGTCGGATGGAACACTGAAGCTTTCTTT | CSVDSVVGWNTEAFF | TRBV29-1 | 15 | TRBJ1-1 | . | few
TGTGCCAGCAGTGAGAGGAGCGACGGGAGCACAGATACGCAGTATTTT | CASSERSDGSTDTQYF | TRBV25-1 | 16 | TRBJ2-3 | . | many